This T cell receptor beta chain emerged from a study of shared clonotypes between healthy human individuals. Study details: Two women and a few men aged 18 to 49 served as donors. Study results and caveats: Naive CD4 clonotype sharing across a few donors was 5% to 6%.

Details on this clone: Antigen: not known.

In the naive CD8 group, cells lacked CD45RO and were positively selected for CCR7, so terminally differentiated effector memory CD45RA+ cells were left out. This CDR3 region has 14 residues. J was trimmed by 2 bases and V by 3 bases; bases with no gene match: 3. The germline CDR1 and CDR2 sequences are SEHNR and FQNEAQ (reference sequence). Clones were sequenced by immunoSEQ multiplex PCR, and TCRdb holds only the in-frame ones, with some missing. The table has hundreds of thousands of clones, approximately 96% seen once; the top ten hold 0.11%. The sequence was collected from a young woman in good health. The source material was naive CD8+ T cells sorted from blood. The chain uses TRBV7-9 and TRBJ2-7, with TRBD1 matching over 8 bases. The CDR3 loop reads CASSFDRGAYEQYF. The CDR3 DNA reads as TGTGCCAGCAGCTTCGACAGGGGAGCCTACGAGCAGTACTTC.